This T cell receptor (beta chain) derives from a study of blood T cell repertoires in COVID-19 (dated by TCRdb to about 2020). About the study as a whole: The collaborator samples originated in the United States, Italy and Spain and spanned the acute and convalescent phases of COVID-19. Nearly every sample came with metadata listing a de-identified subject ID, COVID-19 status, age in years and sex. The prospective study material was composed of cDNA or gDNA derived from T cells, B-cell-depleted T cells, or PBMCs. HLA class I and class II types, where available, came from metadata supplied by the sample provider rather than from assay-based typing. The repertoires were released in a freely available public database intended as a resource for research on the immune response to SARS-CoV-2. The samples were drawn from two sources: the first 160 participants of the ongoing ImmuneRACE study, and 1,200 or so subjects contributed by 6 global collaborators. Deeply sampled blood TCRbeta repertoires from subjects exposed to, actively infected with, or recovered from COVID-19 were included in the dataset. Here is what the overall study found, with its caveats: Clinical and demographic metadata were provided uncurated, with the amount varying by source and participant.

The immunoSEQ Assay, a bias-controlled multiplex PCR, was used to amplify TCRbeta CDR3 regions from genomic DNA. As for the authors' bioinformatics: Within the assay, amplification of reference gene primers was used to estimate how many nucleated cells each sample contained. To quantify the absolute abundance of each unique TCRbeta CDR3 rearrangement, sequence reads were collapsed and filtered. For each sample, productive Simpson clonality was calculated as the square root of Simpson's diversity index across productive rearrangements. The source is immuneACCESS, and TCRdb retained only in-frame sequences with V and J called. Part of the clones is not carried over; for the studies checked, unresolved V genes explain less than half of this, and the remainder is unexplained. That table is the source of V, J and clone size, and D and trimming were worked out from the DNA. For this sample the table gives 150,000 to 200,000 clones, of which 70% to 90% were detected only once. Roughly 3.1% of the sample rests with the top ten.

V lost 0 bases and J lost 11 bases, and the count of bases not matched to a germline gene is 10. The CDR3 runs 15 amino acids, cysteine and phenylalanine included. Kept here is only the CDR3 DNA, which spans 45 bases and is read in frame from base 1. CDR1 and CDR2 (SEHNR, FQNEAQ) derive from the germline V gene (reference sequence). In regard to this clone: Its antigen is unknown. Per-base qualities were not stored, and no clone one base away is much larger.

Each collaborating institution followed its own protocols to collect whole blood in K2EDTA tubes. Collaborator samples were shipped for TCRbeta analysis as frozen whole blood, isolated PBMCs, or DNA extracted from either sample type. This sequence uses TRBV7-9 and TRBJ1-5; 7 of the junction bases match TRBD1. Source material: peripheral blood. The TCR was taken from a man aged 55 to 69 with acute or convalescent COVID-19. The DNA reads as follows: TGTGCCAGCAGCTTAGCACAGGGGCCGGGTACGTCCCAGCATTTT. The translation is CASSLAQGPGTSQHF.